These 16 T cell receptor beta chains share one sample of origin, sequenced in a study of CD8 T cells in Susac syndrome. Random hexamers were used to reverse transcribe 0.5 to 1 ug of RNA. In TCRdb, the immunoSEQ multiplex PCR reads were re-called with MiXCR into one record per CDR3 protein. This sample has some 150,000 distinct CDR3 sequences, with 94% found just once. The sequencing sample was made of CD8+ T cells from PBMCs. These receptors were taken from a human donor with multiple sclerosis.

The chain carries TRBV4-2 and TRBJ2-7; D gene uncertain. Looked up from germline, CDR1 is LGHNA and CDR2 is YNFKEQ. The germline V and J ends were trimmed by 1 base and 3 bases, with 13 bases remaining between them. The CDR3 is 15 residues long. DNA of the CDR3: TGTGCCAGCAGCCAAGGGCGGCAGGCCGACTACGAGCAGTACTTC. Amino acid sequence: CASSQGRQADYEQYF.

The chain combines TRBV20-1 with TRBJ1-1; TRBD1 might be the D (6 bases). From germline, CDR1 is DFQATT and CDR2 SNEGSKA (reference sequence). The germline V and J ends were trimmed by 0 bases and 7 bases, with 12 bases remaining between them. The CDR3 is 13 residues long. The CDR3 reads CSARDLGQIEAFF. The DNA of the CDR3 is TGCAGTGCTAGAGATCTCGGACAGATTGAAGCTTTCTTT.

This chain uses TRBV29-1 with TRBJ2-5, with D possibly TRBD1 on 6 matching bases. With 6 bases removed from V and 6 bases from J, the gap between germline ends came to 11 bases. Germline CDR1 SQVTM, CDR2 ANQGSEA. CDR3 length equals 11 residues. The CDR3 bases are TGCAGCGTGACAGGTTTTAAGACCCAGTACTTC. Translating it yields CSVTGFKTQYF.

This chain uses TRBV18 with TRBJ2-3; 16 bases fit TRBD2. The CDR3 loop spans 17 amino acids. CDR1 KGHSH and CDR2 LQKENI come from the germline V gene. V lost 3 bases to trimming and J lost 2 bases; unmatched junction nucleotides: 2. CDR3 bases: TGTGCCAGCTCACCGGGGACTAGCGGGGGGGCCACAGATACGCAGTATTTT. This encodes CASSPGTSGGATDTQYF.

This chain connects TRBV4-1 to TRBJ1-4, with unresolved D. The CDR3 has 14 amino acids. Germline V gene sequence: CDR1 MGHRA, CDR2 YSYEKL. Trimming removed 3 bases at V and 4 bases at J, with 9 bases between. CDR3 sequence: CASSQQGNNEKLFF. CDR3 DNA sequence: TGCGCCAGCAGCCAGCAAGGGAATAATGAAAAACTGTTTTTT.

The V and J genes are TRBV30 and TRBJ1-2; D is uncertain. The CDR3 has 16 amino acids. The ends were cut back, 0 bases at V and 0 bases at J, with 14 bases in the middle. Germline V CDR1 and CDR2: GTSNPN, SVGIG (reference sequence). CDR3 DNA sequence: TGTGCCTGGAGTGTGCGCGTAGGCCAGCCTAACTATGGCTACACCTTC. Protein: CAWSVRVGQPNYGYTF.

The chain couples TRBV19 to TRBJ1-3, with D perhaps matching TRBD1 (5 bases). CDR1 and CDR2 from the germline V gene are LNHDA and SQIVND (reference sequence). The V gene lost 6 bases and the J gene lost 4 bases, with 22 bases spanning the gap. The CDR3 runs 17 residues. As DNA, the CDR3 is TGTGCCAGTAGCCCAGTATTACTCCGGGACCGCGGAAACACCATATATTTT. Its protein is CASSPVLLRDRGNTIYF.

This rearrangement joins TRBV27 to TRBJ2-1; perhaps TRBD1 as D (7 bases). Trimming took off 5 bases at V and 10 bases at J, with 18 bases between the two ends. The CDR3 covers 14 residues. The V gene's germline CDR1 is MNHEY and CDR2 SMNVEV (reference sequence). The chain's CDR3 is CASSDSGGRGEQFF. Written as DNA, the CDR3 is TGTGCCAGCAGTGATTCAGGGGGGAGAGGGGAGCAGTTCTTC.

This clonotype was found once. CDR3 in amino acids: CSAAAGGMNTEAFF. The DNA of the CDR3 is TGCAGCGCCGCCGCTGGGGGAATGAACACTGAAGCTTTCTTT. The chain has TRBV29-1 and TRBJ1-1, with D perhaps matching TRBD1 (5 bases). Germline CDR1 SQVTM, CDR2 ANQGSEA. V lost 7 bases and J 0 bases, leaving 15 bases between the germline ends. This CDR3 spans 14 amino acids.

The chain joins TRBV7-8 to TRBJ1-5; 7 bases agree with TRBD1. The germline V gene has CDR1 SGHVS and CDR2 FQNEAQ. CDR3 length: 17 residues. V lost 2 bases and J lost 0; bases outside the gene matches: 7. Here the CDR3 DNA reads TGTGCCAGCAGCTTATCAAGACAGGGACTTAGCAATCAGCCCCAGCATTTT. It yields the protein CASSLSRQGLSNQPQHF. Full variable domain (rest looked up from reference TRBV7-8 and TRBJ1-5): GAGVSQSPRYKVAKRGQDVALRCDPISGHVSLFWYQQALGQGPEFLTYFQNEAQLDKSGLPSDRFFAERPEGSVSTLKIQRTQQEDSAVYLCASSLSRQGLSNQPQHFGDGTRLSIL.

The chain has TRBV9 and TRBJ2-7; a possible D gene is TRBD2 (5 bases). This CDR3 has 14 amino acids. V was shortened by 1 base and J by 7 bases, with 15 bases between the two germline ends. CDR1 and CDR2 from the germline V gene are SGDLS and YYNGEE. The CDR3 coding sequence is TGTGCCAGCAGCGTACGGGAAACAGCACGGGAGCAGTACTTC. Its protein is CASSVRETAREQYF.

This chain connects TRBV5-1 to TRBJ1-5; D is ambiguous. Germline V gives CDR1 SGHRS, CDR2 YFSETQ. Trimming took 6 bases from V and 7 from J, leaving 8 bases between them. This CDR3 contains 11 residues. The CDR3 region is CASTRKQPQHF. CDR3 DNA sequence: TGCGCCAGCACGAGGAAACAGCCCCAGCATTTT. The whole variable domain, filled in from reference TRBV5-1 and TRBJ1-5, reads KAGVTQTPRYLIKTRGQQVTLSCSPISGHRSVSWYQQTPGQGLQFLFEYFSETQRNKGNFPGRFSGRQFSNSRSEMNVSTLELGDSALYLCASTRKQPQHFGDGTRLSIL.

The gene calls are TRBV5-6 and TRBJ1-5; D ambiguous. CDR1 SGHDT and CDR2 YYEEEE come from the germline V gene. This CDR3 spans 12 amino acids. Trimming shortened V by 5 bases and J by 7 bases, and 10 bases separated the two germline ends. The CDR3 nucleotides are TGTGCCAGCAGTTTTCAACGGCAGCCCCAGCATTTT. The encoded protein is CASSFQRQPQHF.

The V gene is TRBV29-1, the J gene TRBJ2-7; weak D call: TRBD1 (6 bases). V lost 1 base, J lost 2 bases, and 12 bases lay in between. The germline V gene encodes CDR1 SQVTM and CDR2 ANQGSEA. This CDR3 spans 14 amino acids. The CDR3 sequence is CSVEAQGDPYEQYF. The DNA of the CDR3 is TGCAGCGTTGAAGCACAGGGCGATCCCTACGAGCAGTACTTC.

The rearrangement links TRBV11-2 to TRBJ1-6; TRBD1 matches 10 bases. The J segment lost 8 bases and the V segment lost 6 bases, leaving 7 bases of the junction unmatched. The CDR3 is made up of 15 amino acids. CDR1 is SGHAT, CDR2 FQNNGV, per germline. In nucleotides, the CDR3 is TGTGCCAGCAGTTATCTGACAGGGGGCGATTCACCCCTCCACTTT. It is translated as CASSYLTGGDSPLHF.

Here the CDR3 reads CASSQDKAGASYNEQFF. In DNA form, the CDR3 reads TGCGCCAGCAGCCAAGATAAGGCGGGAGCCTCCTACAATGAGCAGTTCTTC. J is TRBJ2-1 and V is TRBV4-3, with TRBD2 identical over 7 bases. Germline CDR1 is LGHNA and CDR2 is YSLEER. CDR3 size: 17 residues. V shed 0 bases and J 0 bases; nucleotides not matched to a gene: 5.